This passage covers 30 T cell receptor beta chains from one sample sequenced in a study of metastatic and nonmetastatic thyroid tumors. From the PCR reads, TCRdb re-called clones with MiXCR. The data contain 15,000 or so clones, 29% of them seen just once; the ten biggest clones take up around 3.6%. There were no patients who had received any treatment before thyroid surgery. Input material: blood. Receptors were obtained from a female donor with papillary thyroid cancer or a benign thyroid nodule (not recorded which). Some clones in this sample may be carry-over from other donors' samples.

This clone was picked up one time. V is TRBV11-2 and J is TRBJ1-2; no firm D call. This CDR3 has 13 residues. Looked up from germline, CDR1 is SGHAT and CDR2 is FQNNGV. Deletions cut 0 bases from V and 3 bases from J, with 5 bases between. The CDR3: CASSLDGHYGYTF. CDR3 DNA sequence: TGTGCCAGCAGCTTAGACGGGCACTATGGCTACACCTTC.

The V call is TRBV11-2, the J call TRBJ2-1; a weak D match, TRBD2 (6 bases). Germline CDR1 reads SGHAT; CDR2 reads FQNNGV. V shed 1 base and J shed 9 bases, with 10 bases lying between them. CDR3 length: 13 amino acids. The CDR3: CASSLGGDGEQFF. The CDR3 region has the DNA TGTGCCAGCAGCTTAGGGGGGGACGGTGAGCAGTTCTTC.

With respect to this clone: Germline is not matched at one junction end, which may reflect a read error. The chain uses TRBV7-9 and TRBJ2-7, with D possibly being TRBD1 (5 bases). The length of the CDR3 is 15 residues. In germline, CDR1 is SEHNR, CDR2 FQNEAQ (reference sequence). The CDR3 DNA sequence: TGCGCCAGCAGCCAAGGAGTCGACAGCCCGATGGGGCAGTACTTC. Translating gives CASSQGVDSPMGQYF.

This clone was observed a few times. The chain combines TRBV25-1 with TRBJ1-1, with 9 positions matching TRBD1. The CDR3 spans 15 residues. Losses at the gene ends were 1 base for V and 4 bases for J; bases not matched to a gene: 4. CDR1 is MGHDK and CDR2 is SYGVNS in the germline V gene. CDR3 amino acids: CASSEFGTGSTEAFF. CDR3 bases: TGTGCCAGCAGTGAATTTGGGACAGGGAGCACTGAAGCTTTCTTT.

By share, this clone ranks as medium-sized. V and J are TRBV20-1 and TRBJ2-1; D call uncertain. Trimming cost V 1 base and J 5 bases, with 3 bases left between them. CDR3 size: 11 residues. Germline V CDR1 and CDR2: DFQATT, SNEGSKA (reference sequence). As DNA, the CDR3 is TGCAGTGCTAGAGGGGACAATGAGCAGTTCTTC. Encoded protein: CSARGDNEQFF.

This clone was picked up a small number of times. The chain couples TRBV20-1 to TRBJ2-1; 14 nucleotides agree with TRBD2. The CDR3 totals 15 residues. The germline gives CDR1 DFQATT, CDR2 SNEGSKA (reference sequence). Trimming at V came to 5 bases and at J to 8 bases, leaving 8 bases not matched to a gene. The CDR3, as DNA: TGCAGTGCTGATAACGGACTAGCGGGAGGCGATGAGCAGTTCTTC. Its protein is CSADNGLAGGDEQFF.

By frequency in the sample, this clone is medium-sized (0.01 to 0.1%). V and J are TRBV19 and TRBJ1-2; 9 nucleotides agree with TRBD1. The CDR3 spans 16 residues. With V trimmed by 1 base and J by 3 bases, 6 bases remained unmatched. Looked up from germline, CDR1 is LNHDA and CDR2 is SQIVND (reference sequence). The chain's CDR3 is CASSIARDRDYYGYTF. The CDR3 DNA sequence: TGTGCCAGTAGTATAGCTCGGGACAGGGATTACTATGGCTACACCTTC.

By its share, this clone is medium-sized. The rearrangement links TRBV6-1 to TRBJ2-2; no reliable D call. This CDR3 contains 13 residues. V gave up 6 bases and J gave up 6 bases, with 11 bases separating them. CDR1 is MNHNS, CDR2 SASEGT, per germline. The CDR3 loop reads CASSPGRAGELFF. CDR3 nucleotides: TGTGCCAGCAGCCCCGGTAGGGCCGGGGAGCTGTTTTTT.

V gene TRBV6-2 or TRBV6-3 combines with J gene TRBJ2-2, with D unresolved. The CDR3 runs 14 residues. Germline lookup yields CDR1 MNHEY and CDR2 SVGEGT. V lost 1 base and J 1 base, leaving 4 bases between the germline ends. DNA of the CDR3: TGTGCCAGCAGTTACTGGCAGAACACCGGGGAGCTGTTTTTT. This gives the protein CASSYWQNTGELFF.

This clone came up a few times. The chain combines TRBV12-3 or TRBV12-4 with TRBJ2-7; D remains ambiguous. Trimming stripped 8 bases from V and 0 bases from J, with 5 bases between. The CDR3 has 11 residues. As DNA, the CDR3 is TGTGCCAGCCCGCCCTCCTACGAGCAGTACTTC. Protein: CASPPSYEQYF.

This clone was recorded a few times. V is TRBV20-1 and J is TRBJ2-7, with TRBD2 matching 10 bases. This CDR3 contains 15 residues. Trimming removed 3 bases from V and 2 bases from J; junction bases left unmatched: 7. The germline CDR1 and CDR2 sequences are DFQATT and SNEGSKA (reference sequence). The CDR3 region is CSARSASGSTYEQYF. The CDR3 nucleotides read TGCAGTGCTAGGAGTGCTAGCGGGAGTACCTACGAGCAGTACTTC.

This clone is medium-sized within its sample. J is TRBJ1-5 and V is TRBV18, with 7 bases lining up with TRBD1. The CDR3 consists of 17 residues. Trimming took 4 bases from V and 3 from J; bases not matched to a gene: 12. Germline V gene data show CDR1 as KGHSH and CDR2 as LQKENI. CDR3 sequence: CASSLRQGWGFNQPQHF. The CDR3 DNA follows: TGTGCCAGCTCACTCCGACAGGGTTGGGGGTTCAATCAGCCCCAGCATTTT.

This clone is labeled as medium-sized. The chain recombines TRBV2 with TRBJ2-1; the match to TRBD2 covers 10 bases. The CDR3 runs 16 residues. In germline, CDR1 is SNHLY, CDR2 FYNNEI. V shed 7 bases, J shed 2 bases, and the junction held 8 bases outside the gene matches. CDR3 in DNA: TGTGCCAGCAAAGGGCTTAGCGGGAGGACCTACAATGAGCAGTTCTTC. This gives the protein CASKGLSGRTYNEQFF.

This clone was seen only a few times. The rearrangement links TRBV6-1 to TRBJ1-5, with 10 positions matching TRBD1. The CDR3 covers 13 residues. The V gene end was trimmed by 8 bases and the J gene end by 6 bases; junction bases not matched to a gene: 4. Germline loops: CDR1 MNHNS, CDR2 SASEGT. CDR3 amino acids: CASGDRGGQPQHF. The DNA of the CDR3 is TGTGCCAGCGGGGACAGGGGTGGTCAGCCCCAGCATTTT.

At least ten counts were recorded for this clone. The V call is TRBV6-1, the J call TRBJ1-5; a weak D match, TRBD1 (5 bases). Trimming took off 6 bases at V and 7 bases at J, with 22 bases between the two ends. This CDR3 is 16 amino acids long. Germline loops: CDR1 MNHNS, CDR2 SASEGT. CDR3 sequence reads: CASSNRQTSNRQPQHF. The CDR3 nucleotides are TGTGCCAGCAGCAATAGACAGACTTCTAACAGGCAGCCCCAGCATTTT.

On this clone itself: The junction and the germline gene differ at one end; a read error may be behind it. This chain uses TRBV5-1 with TRBJ2-5; D unresolved. Per germline, CDR1 SGHRS and CDR2 YFSETQ. The CDR3 contains 16 residues. CDR3 amino acids: CASILASQWVQATQYF. CDR3 nucleotide sequence: TGCGCCAGCATCTTGGCCAGTCAGTGGGTCCAAGCGACCCAGTACTTC.

By proportion, this clone is medium-sized. The rearrangement joins TRBV4-1 to TRBJ2-7, with 11 positions matching TRBD1. CDR3 size: 15 residues. The V gene end was trimmed by 2 bases and the J gene end by 4 bases; junction bases not matched to a gene: 4. Germline assignment: CDR1 MGHRA and CDR2 YSYEKL. The chain's CDR3 is CASSQTGTGGYEQYF. DNA of the CDR3: TGCGCCAGCAGCCAAACCGGGACAGGGGGATACGAGCAGTACTTC.

This clone is labeled as medium-sized (0.01 to 0.1%). The V gene is TRBV2, the J gene TRBJ2-1, with TRBD2 as a possible D gene (5 bases). Trimming pared 4 bases from V and 11 bases from J, leaving 18 bases between. There are 14 residues in the CDR3. Germline CDR1 reads SNHLY; CDR2 reads FYNNEI. For the CDR3, the DNA is TGTGCCAGCAGTGGACCTAACAAGGGAGCCAAGCAGTTCTTC. Encoded protein: CASSGPNKGAKQFF.

By share of the sample, this clone is medium-sized. The CDR3 loop reads CASSGYNYGYTF. For the CDR3, the DNA is TGTGCCAGCTCAGGATATAACTATGGCTACACCTTC. The chain carries TRBV2 and TRBJ1-2; D gene unclear. The CDR3 runs 12 residues. The V gene lost 8 bases and the J gene lost 1 base, with 8 bases spanning the gap. Germline V gives CDR1 SNHLY, CDR2 FYNNEI. Using reference TRBV2 and TRBJ1-2 for the parts outside the CDR3, the full variable domain is EPEVTQTPSHQVTQMGQEVILRCVPISNHLYFYWYRQILGQKVEFLVSFYNNEISEKSEIFDDQFSVERPDGSNFTLKIRSTKLEDSAMYFCASSGYNYGYTFGSGTRLTVV.

On this clone itself: One junction end does not reproduce the germline sequence, and a read error may be involved. The rearrangement joins TRBV7-9 to TRBJ2-3; no definite D call. CDR1 and CDR2 (germline): SEHNR, FQNEAQ (reference sequence). CDR3 length equals 14 residues. In DNA form, the CDR3 reads TGTTCCAGCAGCTTATTGGAATCTGGGGATACGCAGTATTTT. This gives the protein CSSSLLESGDTQYF.

By frequency in the sample, this clone is medium-sized. The CDR3 spells CSASRDTWNTEAFF. In DNA, the CDR3 is TGCAGTGCTAGCCGGGACACTTGGAACACTGAAGCTTTCTTT. J is TRBJ1-1 and V is TRBV20-1, with D possibly TRBD1 on 6 matching bases. The germline CDR1 and CDR2 sequences are DFQATT and SNEGSKA (reference sequence). V lost 3 bases to trimming and J lost 1 base, with 12 bases between them. This CDR3 has 14 residues.

This clone was seen only a few times. The chain recombines TRBV12-3 or TRBV12-4 with TRBJ2-7; 11 bases match TRBD2. J was trimmed by 6 bases and V by 5 bases; bases with no gene match: 9. This CDR3 comprises 15 residues. CDR3 bases: TGTGCCAGCAGTATTAGCGGGAGGGCCGGGGGCGAGCAGTACTTC. Translation gives CASSISGRAGGEQYF.

This clone was seen more than once but under ten times. CDR3 DNA sequence: TGCGCCAGCAGTGAGACAGGCAGGAGTAATGAAAAACTGTTTTTT. Its protein product is CASSETGRSNEKLFF. The chain is built from TRBV10-2 and TRBJ1-4; D may be TRBD1 (5 bases). V lost 2 bases and J 4 bases, leaving 11 bases between the germline ends. CDR3 length equals 15 residues. CDR1 is WSHSY, CDR2 SAAADI, per germline.

This clone was seen repeatedly, ten times or more. The J gene is TRBJ2-5, the V gene TRBV15, with 11 nucleotides matching TRBD2. CDR1 and CDR2 from the germline V gene are LNHNV and YYDKDF (reference sequence). The length of the CDR3 is 15 residues. The junction had 1 base not matched to a gene; V was cut back by 3 bases and J by 1 base. Here the CDR3 reads CATSSGLAGQETQYF. The CDR3 DNA follows: TGTGCCACCAGCAGCGGACTAGCGGGCCAAGAGACCCAGTACTTC.

The chain uses TRBV5-1 and TRBJ1-1, with 9 bases aligning to TRBD1. This CDR3 has 13 residues. Germline V gene sequence: CDR1 SGHRS, CDR2 YFSETQ. Trimming at V came to 2 bases and at J to 7 bases, leaving 3 bases not matched to a gene. CDR3 sequence (DNA): TGCGCCAGCAGCTTAGGACAGGGGAATGAAGCTTTCTTT. This translates into CASSLGQGNEAFF.

The chain joins TRBV11-2 to TRBJ1-2, with D unclear. With 5 bases removed from V and 1 base from J, the gap between germline ends came to 5 bases. The CDR3 runs 12 residues. Germline V gene lookup returns CDR1 SGHAT and CDR2 FQNNGV. CDR3 bases: TGTGCCAGCAGCCTAAATAACTATGGCTACACCTTC. Amino acid sequence: CASSLNNYGYTF.

The sample holds many counts of this clone. The chain uses TRBV7-9 and TRBJ2-3; D gene ambiguous. The CDR3 runs to 14 residues. Trimming shortened V by 0 bases and J by 2 bases, and 6 bases separated the two germline ends. Per the germline V gene, CDR1 is SEHNR and CDR2 is FQNEAQ (reference sequence). The DNA for the CDR3 is TGTGCCAGCAGCTTAGCGGGGTACACAGATACGCAGTATTTT. Translated, it gives CASSLAGYTDTQYF.

The rearrangement joins TRBV11-2 to TRBJ1-2; TRBD1 matches at 9 bases. Trimming took 5 bases from V and 10 from J; bases not matched to a gene: 26. CDR1 is SGHAT and CDR2 is FQNNGV in the germline V gene. The CDR3 length is 19 residues. The CDR3 DNA sequence: TGTGCCAGCAGCCATAGGGTTAGGGGACAGGGTTCATTGCTGGGAACCTACACCTTC. Amino acid sequence: CASSHRVRGQGSLLGTYTF. The variable domain in full, with the rest retrieved from reference TRBV11-2 and TRBJ1-2, is EAGVAQSPRYKIIEKRQSVAFWCNPISGHATLYWYQQILGQGPKLLIQFQNNGVVDDSQLPKDRFSAERLKGVDSTLKIQPAKLEDSAVYLCASSHRVRGQGSLLGTYTFGSGTRLTVV.

The chain links TRBV20-1 to TRBJ1-2; D possibly corresponds to TRBD1 (6 bases). Trimming removed 3 bases from V and 8 bases from J, with 19 bases in between. The CDR3 has 14 amino acids. Germline CDR1 and CDR2: DFQATT and SNEGSKA (reference sequence). The CDR3 protein is CSARPATGYTGYTF. The CDR3 DNA reads as TGCAGTGCTAGGCCCGCTACAGGGTATACGGGCTACACCTTC.

This clone was picked up many times. The chain recombines TRBV5-5 with TRBJ2-7; D unclear. V dropped 1 base and J dropped 3 bases, with 14 bases sitting between them. The germline CDR1 and CDR2 sequences are SGHKS and YYEKEE (reference sequence). The CDR3 has 15 residues. The CDR3, as DNA: TGTGCCAGCAGCTTGATCGGCGGAGCAGGCTACGAGCAGTACTTC. Amino acids: CASSLIGGAGYEQYF.